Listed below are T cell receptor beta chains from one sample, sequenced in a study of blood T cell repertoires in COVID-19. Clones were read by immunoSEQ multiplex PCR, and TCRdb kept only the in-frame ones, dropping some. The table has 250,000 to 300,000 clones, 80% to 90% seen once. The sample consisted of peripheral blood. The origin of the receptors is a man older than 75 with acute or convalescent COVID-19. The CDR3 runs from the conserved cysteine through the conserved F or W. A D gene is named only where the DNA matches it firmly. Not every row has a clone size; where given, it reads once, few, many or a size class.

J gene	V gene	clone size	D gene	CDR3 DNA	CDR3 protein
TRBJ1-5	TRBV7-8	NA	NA	TGTGCCAGCAGCTTAGCCCAGGGCAGCAATCAGCCCCAGCATTTT	CASSLAQGSNQPQHF
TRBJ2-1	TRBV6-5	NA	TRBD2	TGTGCCAGCACCGTTAGCAGCGGGGGATACAATGAGCAGTTCTTC	CASTVSSGGYNEQFF
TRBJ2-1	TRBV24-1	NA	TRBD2	TGTGCCACCAGTGATACTAGCGGGGGAATTGGTGAGCAGTTCTTC	CATSDTSGGIGEQFF
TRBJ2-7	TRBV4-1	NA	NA	TGCGCCAGCAGCCCAACCTTCCCCGGACAGAGCTACGAGCAGTACTTC	CASSPTFPGQSYEQYF
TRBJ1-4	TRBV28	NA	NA	TGTGCCAGCAGGGGCTCAACTAATGAAAAACTGTTTTTT	CASRGSTNEKLFF
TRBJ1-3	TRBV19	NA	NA	TGTGCCAGTAGTATAAGACAGTTCGGAAACACCATATATTTT	CASSIRQFGNTIYF
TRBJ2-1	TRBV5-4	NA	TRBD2	TGTGCCAGCAGCCCGTTAGCGGGGGGGCCCTACAATGAGCAGTTCTTC	CASSPLAGGPYNEQFF
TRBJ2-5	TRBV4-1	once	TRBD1	TGCGCCAGCAGCCAAGACGGACAGGGCCAAGAGACCCAGTACTTC	CASSQDGQGQETQYF
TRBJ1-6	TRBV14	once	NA	TGTGCCAGCAGCCAAGTCTTAGTTCCGGCACACAGGGAGTCCAGCTCCTATAATTCACCCCTCCACTTT	CASSQVLVPAHRESSSYNSPLHF
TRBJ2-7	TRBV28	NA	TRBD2	TGTGCCAGCAGCCCCGGGGGGGCTGGTGTTTACGAGCAGTACTTC	CASSPGGAGVYEQYF
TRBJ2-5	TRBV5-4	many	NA	TGTGCCAGCAGCACGGGGGGCAGCCAAGAGACCCAGTACTTC	CASSTGGSQETQYF
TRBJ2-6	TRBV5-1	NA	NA	TGCGCCAGCAGCTTGGAGGGGCCTCAAGTCCTGACTTTC	CASSLEGPQVLTF
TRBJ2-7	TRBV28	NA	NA	TGTGCCAGCAGTTCCTCCCCCGGCTACGAGCAGTACTTC	CASSSSPGYEQYF
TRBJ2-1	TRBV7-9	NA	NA	TGTGCCAACGAGCAGGTTAGCTCCTACAATGAGCAGTTCTTC	CANEQVSSYNEQFF
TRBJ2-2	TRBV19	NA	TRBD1	TGTGCCACCTGGACAGGGCGGAACGGGGAGCTGTTTTTT	CATWTGRNGELFF
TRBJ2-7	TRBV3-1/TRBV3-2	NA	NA	TGTGCCAGCAGCCAAGCCCCACTTATCGAGCAGTACTTC	CASSQAPLIEQYF
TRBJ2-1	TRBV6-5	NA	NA	TGTGCCAGCAGTACCACAGGGAAGAATGAGCAGTTCTTC	CASSTTGKNEQFF
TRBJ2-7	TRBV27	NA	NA	TGTGCCAGCAGTTTCCTACCCGGGAGTAGCGCCTACGAGCAGTACTTC	CASSFLPGSSAYEQYF
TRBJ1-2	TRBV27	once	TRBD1	TGTGCCAGCACTCATACCGGGGGACAGGGCAATTATGGCTACACCTTC	CASTHTGGQGNYGYTF
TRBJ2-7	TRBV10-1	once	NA	TGCGCCAGCAGTGAGTCCGACAGGAACTACGAGCAGTACTTC	CASSESDRNYEQYF
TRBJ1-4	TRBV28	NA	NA	TGTGCCAGCAGTTTTCGGACCAGGGGTAATGAAAAACTGTTTTTT	CASSFRTRGNEKLFF
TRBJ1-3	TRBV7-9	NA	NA	TGTGCCAGCAGCTTACTCGCCGCGGCGGGAGGAAACACCATATATTTT	CASSLLAAAGGNTIYF
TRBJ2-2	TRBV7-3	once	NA	TGTGCCAGCAGCTCCAGGAACACCGGGGAGCTGTTTTTT	CASSSRNTGELFF
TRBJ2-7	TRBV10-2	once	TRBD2	TGCGCCAGCAGTGACGGCGCGGGAGGGCACTACGAGCAGTACTTC	CASSDGAGGHYEQYF
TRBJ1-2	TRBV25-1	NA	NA	TGTGCCAGCAGTGGGGACTTCTATGGCTACACCTTC	CASSGDFYGYTF
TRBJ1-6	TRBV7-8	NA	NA	TGTGCCAGCAGCTTAGCGCTGATGGGGAGCTCCTATAATTCACCCCTCCACTTT	CASSLALMGSSYNSPLHF
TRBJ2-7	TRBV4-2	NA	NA	TGTGCCAGCAGCCACACTTCAGGGGCCCTCCTCTACGAGCAGTACTTC	CASSHTSGALLYEQYF
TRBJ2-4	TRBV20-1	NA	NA	TGCAGTGCTAGTCCTGCAGGGGCCCCGTGGGCCAAAAACATTCAGTACTTC	CSASPAGAPWAKNIQYF
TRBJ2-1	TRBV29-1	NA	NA	TGCAGCGTTGATTTTGCGGGTAAACCTTACAATGAGCAGTTCTTC	CSVDFAGKPYNEQFF
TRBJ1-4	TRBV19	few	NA	TGTGCCAGTAGTACTGGACTGGGATTGAAACTGTTTTTT	CASSTGLGLKLFF
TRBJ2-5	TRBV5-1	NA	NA	TGCGCCAGCAGCTTGGCCGGCATCAGGGTCCAAGAGACCCAGTACTTC	CASSLAGIRVQETQYF
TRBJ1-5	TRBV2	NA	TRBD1	TGTGCCAGCAGTGGACAGGGGACCCCCAATCAGCCCCAGCATTTT	CASSGQGTPNQPQHF
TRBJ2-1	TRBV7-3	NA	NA	TGTGCCAGCAGCTTAAACAACTACAATGAGCAGTTCTTC	CASSLNNYNEQFF
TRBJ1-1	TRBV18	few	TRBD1	TGTGCCAGCTCACCAAAGACAGGGCGAACTGAAGCTTTCTTT	CASSPKTGRTEAFF
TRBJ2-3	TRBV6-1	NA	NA	TGTGCCAGCAGTGAAGTCGGACTGGGGAGCACAGATACGCAGTATTTT	CASSEVGLGSTDTQYF
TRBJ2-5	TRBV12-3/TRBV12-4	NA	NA	TGTGCCAGCAGCAGGATCCAAGAGACCCAGTACTTC	CASSRIQETQYF
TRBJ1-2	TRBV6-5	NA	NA	TGTGCCAGCAGTTACTCCGGGGGTTCGGAGGGGTATGGCTACACCTTC	CASSYSGGSEGYGYTF
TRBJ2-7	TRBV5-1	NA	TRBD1	TGCGCCAGCAGCTTGGCCTTGGGGGCAGGGGGCCTCTACGAGCAGTACTTC	CASSLALGAGGLYEQYF
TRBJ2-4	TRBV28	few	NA	TGTGCCAGCAGTTTCGAAGCAGGAGCCAAAAACATTCAGTACTTC	CASSFEAGAKNIQYF
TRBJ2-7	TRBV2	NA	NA	TGTGCCAGCAGCGAGGTTCTAGCCGCGTACGAGCAGTACTTC	CASSEVLAAYEQYF
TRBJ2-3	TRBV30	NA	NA	TGTGCCTGGAGTGGAGGAGATACGCAGTATTTT	CAWSGGDTQYF
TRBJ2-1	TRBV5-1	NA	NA	TGCGCCACGACAGACATACCTGGGAATGAGCAGTTCTTC	CATTDIPGNEQFF
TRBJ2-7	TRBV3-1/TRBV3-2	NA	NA	TGTGCCAGCAGCCGGTCGGCGGGATTCTACGAGCAGTACTTC	CASSRSAGFYEQYF
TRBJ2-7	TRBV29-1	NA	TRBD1	TGCAGCGTTGGAGTGAACAGGGGGCCCTACGAGCAGTACTTC	CSVGVNRGPYEQYF
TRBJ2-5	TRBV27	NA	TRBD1	TGTGCCAGCAGTCAAGGGACAGGGAGAGAGACCCAGTACTTC	CASSQGTGRETQYF
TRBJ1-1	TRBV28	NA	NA	TGTGCCAGCAGTTTAAGTGGAGGCGGGGCAGGTACTGAAGCTTTCTTT	CASSLSGGGAGTEAFF
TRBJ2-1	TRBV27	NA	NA	TGTGCCAGCAGTCTCCGGGCCGGGGATAGCGCCCACAATGAGCAGTTCTTC	CASSLRAGDSAHNEQFF
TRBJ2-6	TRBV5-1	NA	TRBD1	TGCGCCAGCAGCTTCCGGGACAGTAGCTCTGGGGCCAACGTCCTGACTTTC	CASSFRDSSSGANVLTF
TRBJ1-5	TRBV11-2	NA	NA	TGTGCCAGCAGCTTAGAACCGGAGAATCAGCCCCAGCATTTT	CASSLEPENQPQHF
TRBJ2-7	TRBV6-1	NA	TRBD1	TGTGCCAGCAGTGAAGGGACAGGACGCCTCTACGAGCAGTACTTC	CASSEGTGRLYEQYF
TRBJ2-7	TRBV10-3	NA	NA	TGTGCCATCAGCAGTCGGGACATCTCCTACGAGCAGTACTTC	CAISSRDISYEQYF
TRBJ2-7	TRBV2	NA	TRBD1	TGTGCCAGCAGCCCGGGACAGCGACGAAGTTACGAGCAGTACTTC	CASSPGQRRSYEQYF
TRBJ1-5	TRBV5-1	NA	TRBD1	TGCGCCAGCAGCTTGGAGGACAGGGTGATTCAAATTGCGGGCCAGCCCCAGCATTTT	CASSLEDRVIQIAGQPQHF
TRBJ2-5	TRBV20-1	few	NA	TGCAGTGCTAATGACTTACAAGAGACCCAGTACTTC	CSANDLQETQYF